A selection of T cell receptor beta chains follows, all from one sample in a study of blood T cell repertoires in COVID-19. Assay used: immunoSEQ multiplex PCR; TCRdb lists only in-frame clones, some missing. The sample has fewer than 300,000 clones, 80% to 95% seen once. Sequencing used peripheral blood. All receptors come from a woman in her thirties with COVID-19, enrolled during active disease. CDR3s include the opening cysteine and the closing phenylalanine or tryptophan. The D gene is left open where the match is weak. Rows may omit the clone size; those that give it use once, few, many or a size class.

cdr3_length	j_call	d_call	v_call	clone_size	cdr3_nt	cdr3_aa
16	TRBJ2-7	TRBD1	TRBV27	.	TGTGCCAGCAGTTTAATAGGGACAGGGAAGTCCTACGAGCAGTACTTC	CASSLIGTGKSYEQYF
15	TRBJ1-4	.	TRBV5-8	once	TGTGCCAGCAGCTCACCCCCGAGGGCGGACGAAAAACTGTTTTTT	CASSSPPRADEKLFF
15	TRBJ2-1	.	TRBV7-3	.	TGTGCCAGCAGCTTAGCCCCTAGCTCCTACAATGAGCAGTTCTTC	CASSLAPSSYNEQFF
15	TRBJ1-5	TRBD1	TRBV19	.	TGTGCCAGTAGTATGGACAGGGTCGCGAATCAGCCCCAGCATTTT	CASSMDRVANQPQHF
15	TRBJ1-3	.	TRBV7-2	.	TGTGCCAGCAGCTTACTAAGGACAACTGGAAACACCATATATTTT	CASSLLRTTGNTIYF
11	TRBJ1-4	.	TRBV20-1	.	TGCAGTGCGCTTAGTGAGGAAAAACTGTTTTTT	CSALSEEKLFF
14	TRBJ1-5	TRBD1	TRBV2	.	TGTGCCAGCAGAGTAGACAGGGCCTATCAGCCCCAGCATTTT	CASRVDRAYQPQHF
13	TRBJ2-1	.	TRBV7-3	.	TGTGCCAGCAGCTTAATTCTAGAGGGAGAGCAGTTCTTC	CASSLILEGEQFF
14	TRBJ2-7	.	TRBV6-5	.	TGTGCCAGCGGACCGGGATCCGCCTCCTACGAGCAGTACTTC	CASGPGSASYEQYF
15	TRBJ2-3	TRBD2	TRBV27	.	TGTGCCAGCAGTTATCTAGCGGGAGAGACAGATACGCAGTATTTT	CASSYLAGETDTQYF
15	TRBJ1-5	.	TRBV21-1	.	TGTGCCAGCACCAATGGACAGGGGGTGGAGCAGCCCCAGCATTTT	CASTNGQGVEQPQHF
15	TRBJ1-2	TRBD1	TRBV9	.	TGTGCCAGCAGCGCGCAGACAGGGGGAAGCTATGGCTACACCTTC	CASSAQTGGSYGYTF
15	TRBJ1-1	TRBD1	TRBV11-2	.	TGTGCCAGCAGCTTAACGACAGGGACGAACACTGAAGCTTTCTTT	CASSLTTGTNTEAFF
15	TRBJ2-3	TRBD1	TRBV30	.	TGTGCCTGGAGTGTAGGGACAGGGGGCACAGATACGCAGTATTTT	CAWSVGTGGTDTQYF
15	TRBJ1-1	.	TRBV28	.	TGTGCCAGCAGTTTCAGGGGAGCGAGGTACACTGAAGCTTTCTTT	CASSFRGARYTEAFF
16	TRBJ2-7	TRBD1	TRBV5-6	few	TGTGCCAGCAGCTTGGCCGGGACAGGGCCATCCTACGAGCAGTACTTC	CASSLAGTGPSYEQYF
18	TRBJ2-7	TRBD2	TRBV4-2	medium-sized	TGTGCCAGCAGCCAAGCGCGAGGAGCGGGAGGTTTGGTGGACGAGCAGTACTTC	CASSQARGAGGLVDEQYF
17	TRBJ1-4	.	TRBV7-5	.	TGTGTCAGAAGCCTCCTAGGGGCAGACCATCTTAATGAAAAACTGTTTTTT	CVRSLLGADHLNEKLFF